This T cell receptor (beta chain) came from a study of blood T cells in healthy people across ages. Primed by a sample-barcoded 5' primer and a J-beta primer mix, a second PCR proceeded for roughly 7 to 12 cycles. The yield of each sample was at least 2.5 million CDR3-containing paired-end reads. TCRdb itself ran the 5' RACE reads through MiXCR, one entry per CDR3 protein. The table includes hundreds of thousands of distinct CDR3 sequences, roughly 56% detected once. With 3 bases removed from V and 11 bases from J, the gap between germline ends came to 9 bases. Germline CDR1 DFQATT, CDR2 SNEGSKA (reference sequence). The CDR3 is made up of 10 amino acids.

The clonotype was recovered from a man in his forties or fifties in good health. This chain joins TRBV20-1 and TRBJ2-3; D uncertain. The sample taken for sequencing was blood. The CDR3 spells CSASGFGQYF. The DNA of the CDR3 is TGCAGTGCTAGTGGGTTTGGGCAGTATTTT.